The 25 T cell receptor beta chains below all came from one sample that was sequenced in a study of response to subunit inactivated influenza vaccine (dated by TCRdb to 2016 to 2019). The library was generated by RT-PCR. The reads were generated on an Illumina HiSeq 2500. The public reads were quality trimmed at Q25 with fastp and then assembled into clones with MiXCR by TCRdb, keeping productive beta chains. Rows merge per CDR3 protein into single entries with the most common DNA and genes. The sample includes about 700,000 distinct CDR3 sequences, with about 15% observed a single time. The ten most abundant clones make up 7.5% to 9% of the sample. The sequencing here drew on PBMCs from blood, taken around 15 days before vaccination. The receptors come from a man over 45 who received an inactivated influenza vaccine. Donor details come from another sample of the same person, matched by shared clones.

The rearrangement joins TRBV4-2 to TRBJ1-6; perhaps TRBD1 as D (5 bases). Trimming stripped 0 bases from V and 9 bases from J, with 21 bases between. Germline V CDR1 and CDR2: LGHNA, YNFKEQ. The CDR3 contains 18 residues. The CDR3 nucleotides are TGTGCCAGCAGCCAAGATTTGGGACGGGGCACGGGGTCTTCACCCCTCCACTTT. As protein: CASSQDLGRGTGSSPLHF.

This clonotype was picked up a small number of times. As DNA, the CDR3 is TGCAGTGCTAGATCCTCGGACAGGGGGCTGTACGAGCAGTACTTC. Translating gives CSARSSDRGLYEQYF. V usage is TRBV20-1 and J usage is TRBJ2-7, with TRBD1 identical over 11 bases. The V segment lost 2 bases and the J segment 4 bases; nucleotides outside the gene matches: 7. This CDR3 has 15 residues. From germline, CDR1 is DFQATT and CDR2 SNEGSKA (reference sequence).

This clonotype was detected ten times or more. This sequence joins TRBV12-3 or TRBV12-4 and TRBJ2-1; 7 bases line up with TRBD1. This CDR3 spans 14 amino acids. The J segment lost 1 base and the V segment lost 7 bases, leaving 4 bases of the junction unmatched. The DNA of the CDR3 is TGTGCCAGCAAGGGCAGGGGGTCCTACAATGAGCAGTTCTTC. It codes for CASKGRGSYNEQFF.

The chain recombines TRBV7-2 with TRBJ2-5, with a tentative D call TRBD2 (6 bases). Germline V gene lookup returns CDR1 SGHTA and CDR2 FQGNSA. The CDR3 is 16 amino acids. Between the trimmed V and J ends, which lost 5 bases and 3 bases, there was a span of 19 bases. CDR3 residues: CASSPRKGLGEETQYF. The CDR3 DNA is TGTGCCAGCAGCCCGCGCAAGGGACTGGGTGAAGAGACCCAGTACTTC.

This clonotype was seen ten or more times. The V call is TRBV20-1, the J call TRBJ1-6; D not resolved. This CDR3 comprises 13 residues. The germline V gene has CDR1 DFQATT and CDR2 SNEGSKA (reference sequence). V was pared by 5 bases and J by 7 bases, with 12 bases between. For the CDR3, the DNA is TGCAGTGCTGGTGACAACACCAATTCACCCCTCCACTTT. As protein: CSAGDNTNSPLHF.

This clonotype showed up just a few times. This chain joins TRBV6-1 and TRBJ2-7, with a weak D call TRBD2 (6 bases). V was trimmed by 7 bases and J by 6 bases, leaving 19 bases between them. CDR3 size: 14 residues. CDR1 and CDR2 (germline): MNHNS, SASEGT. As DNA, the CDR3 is TGTGCCAGCAAACCTCTAGCGAAGACCTTCGAGCAGTACTTC. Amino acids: CASKPLAKTFEQYF.

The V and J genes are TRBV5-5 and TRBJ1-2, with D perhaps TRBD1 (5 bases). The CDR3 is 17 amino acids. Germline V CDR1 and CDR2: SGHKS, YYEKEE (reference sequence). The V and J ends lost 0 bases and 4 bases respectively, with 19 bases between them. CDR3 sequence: CASSLVAGTGTLYGYTF. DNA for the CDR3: TGTGCCAGCAGCTTGGTGGCGGGGACTGGGACCCTCTATGGCTACACCTTC.

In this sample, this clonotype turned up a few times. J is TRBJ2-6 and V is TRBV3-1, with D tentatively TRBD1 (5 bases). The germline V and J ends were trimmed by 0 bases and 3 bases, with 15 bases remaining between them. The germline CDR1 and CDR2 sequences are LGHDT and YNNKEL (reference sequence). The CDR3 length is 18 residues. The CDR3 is CASSQEAARVIGANVLTF. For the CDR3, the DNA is TGTGCCAGCAGCCAAGAAGCAGCCAGGGTAATTGGGGCCAACGTCCTGACTTTC.

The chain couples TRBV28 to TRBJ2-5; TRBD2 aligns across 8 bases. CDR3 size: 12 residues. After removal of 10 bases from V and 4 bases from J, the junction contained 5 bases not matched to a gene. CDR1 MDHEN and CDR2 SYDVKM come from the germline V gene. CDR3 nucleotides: TGTGCCACGCGGGAGGCTCGAGAGACCCAGTACTTC. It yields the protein CATREARETQYF.

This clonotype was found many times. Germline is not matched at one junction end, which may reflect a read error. The DNA for the CDR3 is TGTGCCAGCAGCTTAGAAGATACGCAGTATTTT. Its translation: CASSLEDTQYF. The chain uses TRBV5-1 and TRBJ2-3; D unclear. The length of the CDR3 is 11 residues. CDR1 is SGHRS, CDR2 YFSETQ, per germline.

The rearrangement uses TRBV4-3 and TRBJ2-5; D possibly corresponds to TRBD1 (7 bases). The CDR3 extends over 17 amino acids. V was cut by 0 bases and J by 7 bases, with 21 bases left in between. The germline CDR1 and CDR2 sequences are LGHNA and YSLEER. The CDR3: CASSQDSGGGPAATQYF. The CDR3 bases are TGCGCCAGCAGCCAAGATTCAGGGGGAGGCCCTGCCGCGACCCAGTACTTC.

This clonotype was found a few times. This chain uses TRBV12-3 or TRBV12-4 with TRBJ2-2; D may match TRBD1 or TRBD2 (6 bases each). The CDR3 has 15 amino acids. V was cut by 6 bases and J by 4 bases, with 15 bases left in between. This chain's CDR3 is CASSIGGLVTGELFF. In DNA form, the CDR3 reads TGTGCCAGCAGCATAGGGGGGCTTGTCACCGGGGAGCTGTTTTTT.

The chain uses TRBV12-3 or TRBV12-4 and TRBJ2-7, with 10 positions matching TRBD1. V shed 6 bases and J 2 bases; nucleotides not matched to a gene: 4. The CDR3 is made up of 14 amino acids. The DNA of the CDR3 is TGTGCCAGCAGGATCGGACAGGGGGCCTACGAGCAGTACTTC. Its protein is CASRIGQGAYEQYF.

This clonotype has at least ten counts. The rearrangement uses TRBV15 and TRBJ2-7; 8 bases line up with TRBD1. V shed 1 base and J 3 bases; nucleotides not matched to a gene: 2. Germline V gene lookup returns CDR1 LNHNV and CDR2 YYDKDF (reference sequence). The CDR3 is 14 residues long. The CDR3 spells CATSRGGQGYEQYF. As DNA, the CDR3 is TGTGCCACCAGCAGAGGTGGACAGGGCTACGAGCAGTACTTC.

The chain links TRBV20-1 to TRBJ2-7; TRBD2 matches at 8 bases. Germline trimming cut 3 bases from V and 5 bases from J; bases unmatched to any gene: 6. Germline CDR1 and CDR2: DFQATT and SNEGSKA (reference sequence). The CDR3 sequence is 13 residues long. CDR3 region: CSASGGGMNEQYF. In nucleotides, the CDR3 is TGCAGTGCTAGCGGCGGGGGGATGAACGAGCAGTACTTC.

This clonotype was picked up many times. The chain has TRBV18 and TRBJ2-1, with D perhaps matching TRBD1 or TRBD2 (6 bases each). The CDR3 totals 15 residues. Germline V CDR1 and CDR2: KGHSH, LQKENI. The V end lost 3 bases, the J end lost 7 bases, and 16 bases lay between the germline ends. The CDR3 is CASSPPKGGQNEQFF. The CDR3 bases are TGTGCCAGCTCACCCCCCAAGGGGGGCCAGAATGAGCAGTTCTTC.

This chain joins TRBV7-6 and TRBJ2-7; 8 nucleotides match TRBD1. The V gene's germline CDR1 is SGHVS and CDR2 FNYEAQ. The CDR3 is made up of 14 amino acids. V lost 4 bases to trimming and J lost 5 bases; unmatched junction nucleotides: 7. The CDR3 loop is CASSSGQGKDEQYF. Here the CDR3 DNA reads TGTGCCAGCAGCTCAGGACAGGGAAAGGACGAGCAGTACTTC.

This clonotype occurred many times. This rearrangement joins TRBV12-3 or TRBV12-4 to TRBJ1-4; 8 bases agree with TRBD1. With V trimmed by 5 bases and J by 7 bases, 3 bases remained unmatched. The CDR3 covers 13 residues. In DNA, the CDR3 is TGTGCCAGCAGTCAGGGGGCCGGTGAAAAACTGTTTTTT. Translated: CASSQGAGEKLFF.

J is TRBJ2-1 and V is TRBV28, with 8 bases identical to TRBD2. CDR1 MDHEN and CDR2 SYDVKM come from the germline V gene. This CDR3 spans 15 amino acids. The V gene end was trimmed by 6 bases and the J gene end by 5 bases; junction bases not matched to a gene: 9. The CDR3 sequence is CASREISGMDNEQFF. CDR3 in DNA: TGTGCCAGCAGGGAAATTAGCGGGATGGACAATGAGCAGTTCTTC. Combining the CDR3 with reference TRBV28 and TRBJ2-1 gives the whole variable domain DVKVTQSSRYLVKRTGEKVFLECVQDMDHENMFWYRQDPGLGLRLIYFSYDVKMKEKGDIPEGYSVSREKKERFSLILESASTNQTSMYLCASREISGMDNEQFFGPGTRLTVL.

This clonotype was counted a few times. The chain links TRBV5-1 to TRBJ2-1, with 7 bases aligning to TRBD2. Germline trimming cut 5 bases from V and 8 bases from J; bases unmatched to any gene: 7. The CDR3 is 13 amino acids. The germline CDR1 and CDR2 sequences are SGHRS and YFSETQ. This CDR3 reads CASSLQRGDEQFF. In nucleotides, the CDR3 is TGCGCCAGCAGTTTGCAGCGGGGTGATGAGCAGTTCTTC.

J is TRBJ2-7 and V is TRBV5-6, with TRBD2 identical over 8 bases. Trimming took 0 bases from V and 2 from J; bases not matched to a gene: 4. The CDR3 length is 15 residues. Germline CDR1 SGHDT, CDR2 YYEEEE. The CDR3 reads CASSLGVAGTYEQYF. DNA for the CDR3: TGTGCCAGCAGCTTGGGGGTAGCGGGAACCTACGAGCAGTACTTC.

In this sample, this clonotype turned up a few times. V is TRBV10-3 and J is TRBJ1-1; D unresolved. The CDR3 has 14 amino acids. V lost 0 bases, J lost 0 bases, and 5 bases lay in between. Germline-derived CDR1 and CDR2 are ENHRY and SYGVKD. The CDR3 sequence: CAISESVMNTEAFF. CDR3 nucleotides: TGTGCCATCAGTGAGTCCGTTATGAACACTGAAGCTTTCTTT.

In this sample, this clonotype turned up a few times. CDR3 nucleotide sequence: TGTGCCAGCAGTGATGAGGTCCCCAGAAGGGGAGAAAAACTGTTTTTT. Translated, it gives CASSDEVPRRGEKLFF. This chain links TRBV2 with TRBJ1-4; D possibly corresponds to TRBD1 (5 bases). This CDR3 is built from 16 residues. V shed 3 bases and J shed 8 bases, with 19 bases lying between them. CDR1 and CDR2 (germline): SNHLY, FYNNEI. The full variable domain, completed using reference TRBV2 and TRBJ1-4, is EPEVTQTPSHQVTQMGQEVILRCVPISNHLYFYWYRQILGQKVEFLVSFYNNEISEKSEIFDDQFSVERPDGSNFTLKIRSTKLEDSAMYFCASSDEVPRRGEKLFFGSGTQLSVL.

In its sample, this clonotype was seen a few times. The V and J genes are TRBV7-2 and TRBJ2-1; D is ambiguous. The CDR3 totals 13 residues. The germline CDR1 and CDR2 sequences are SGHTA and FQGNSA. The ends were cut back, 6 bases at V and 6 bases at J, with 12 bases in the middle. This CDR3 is CASSSSHANEQFF. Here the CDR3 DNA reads TGTGCCAGCAGTTCGAGCCACGCCAATGAGCAGTTCTTC.

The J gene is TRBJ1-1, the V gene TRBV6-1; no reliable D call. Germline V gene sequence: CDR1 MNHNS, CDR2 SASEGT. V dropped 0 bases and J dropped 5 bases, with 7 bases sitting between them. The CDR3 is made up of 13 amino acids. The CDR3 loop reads CASSEASGTEAFF. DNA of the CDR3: TGTGCCAGCAGTGAAGCCTCGGGAACTGAAGCTTTCTTT.